The 27 T cell receptor beta chains in this list originate from one sample, sequenced in a study of Ad26.COV2.S vaccination and SARS-CoV-2 variants. Repertoires were generated with immunoSEQ multiplex PCR, while TCRdb's copy carries only in-frame clones and drops some. The sample lists 350,000 to 500,000 clones, over 75% occurring once. The treatment denotes: 15 to 20 received Ad26.COV2.S at low or high dose, single or two shots; several received placebo; per-sample allocation not given. Sampling was performed 63 days after the first vaccine or placebo injection. The sequences come from peripheral blood, collected in a trial of Ad26.COV2.S vaccine versus placebo. The receptors shown here come from a person aged 18-60 years who received the Ad26.COV2.S COVID-19 vaccine or a placebo.

This sequence joins TRBV6-5 and TRBJ1-1, with TRBD1 as a possible D gene (5 bases). The CDR3 totals 13 residues. CDR1 is MNHEY, CDR2 SVGAGI, per germline. V shed 7 bases and J shed 4 bases, with 13 bases lying between them. The CDR3 spells CASTQGVVTEAFF. The CDR3 coding sequence is TGTGCCAGCACCCAGGGAGTGGTCACTGAAGCTTTCTTT.

This clone was observed a few times. This rearrangement joins TRBV7-8 to TRBJ1-4; a possible D gene is TRBD1 (6 bases). This CDR3 has 19 amino acids. Trimming pared 5 bases from V and 3 bases from J, leaving 25 bases between. Germline V gene lookup returns CDR1 SGHVS and CDR2 FQNEAQ. The CDR3 spells CASSPLRPPRTAANEKLFF. The DNA of the CDR3 is TGTGCCAGCAGCCCGCTCCGACCGCCCAGGACAGCAGCTAATGAAAAACTGTTTTTT.

Note on this clone: A single base separates this from a much larger clone, so it may be a read error. The identical CDR3 is also encoded by other nucleotide sequences in the sample. J is TRBJ1-1 and V is TRBV9; D is uncertain. CDR3 length equals 14 residues. The V end was cut by 2 bases, the J end by 3 bases, with 11 bases between. The germline CDR1 and CDR2 sequences are SGDLS and YYNGEE. DNA of the CDR3: TGTGCCAGCAGCGTTTGGGAGGAGGACACTGAAGCTTTCTTT. Translated, it gives CASSVWEEDTEAFF.

The chain is built from TRBV11-2 and TRBJ2-5, with 9 bases that match TRBD1. The germline V gene has CDR1 SGHAT and CDR2 FQNNGV. J gave up 5 bases and V 5 bases, and 9 bases lay outside the gene matches. The CDR3 covers 15 residues. CDR3 nucleotides: TGTGCCAGCAGCCCAAGGGACAGGGAGGCGGAGACCCAGTACTTC. Its translation is CASSPRDREAETQYF.

A few counts support this clone. This sequence joins TRBV2 and TRBJ2-5; 13 bases map to TRBD2. From germline, CDR1 is SNHLY and CDR2 FYNNEI. After removal of 6 bases from V and 4 bases from J, the junction contained 2 bases not matched to a gene. The CDR3 runs 14 residues. The CDR3 protein is CASRRTSGGETQYF. The CDR3, as DNA: TGTGCCAGCAGGAGGACTAGCGGGGGAGAGACCCAGTACTTC.

The rearrangement links TRBV5-5 to TRBJ1-1, with D unclear. This CDR3 is 13 amino acids long. Trimming removed 0 bases at V and 6 bases at J, with 9 bases between. Germline CDR1 reads SGHKS; CDR2 reads YYEKEE (reference sequence). CDR3 nucleotides: TGTGCCAGCAGCTTGGAATTGGTCTCTGAAGCTTTCTTT. This translates into CASSLELVSEAFF.

The chain combines TRBV5-1 with TRBJ2-1; TRBD2 matches at 8 bases. Germline V lookup: CDR1 SGHRS, CDR2 YFSETQ. Trimming removed 5 bases from V and 10 bases from J; junction bases left unmatched: 11. The CDR3 contains 14 residues. In DNA, the CDR3 is TGCGCCAGCAGGTCTGAGGGACTAGTGGTCGAGCAGTTCTTC. Its protein is CASRSEGLVVEQFF.

The J gene is TRBJ1-1, the V gene TRBV4-1; tentatively, D is TRBD1 (5 bases). The germline V gene has CDR1 MGHRA and CDR2 YSYEKL. CDR3 size: 14 residues. V lost 1 base and J lost 5, with 11 bases in between. CDR3 sequence: CASSQGGAQTEAFF. CDR3 DNA: TGCGCCAGCAGCCAAGGTGGGGCGCAAACTGAAGCTTTCTTT.

The chain couples TRBV6-2 or TRBV6-3 to TRBJ1-1, with D tentatively TRBD1 (5 bases). The CDR3 is made up of 16 amino acids. The V end lost 4 bases, the J end lost 0 bases, and 15 bases lay between the germline ends. Germline-derived CDR1 and CDR2 are MNHEY and SVGEGT. The CDR3 sequence: CASSSLTGLMNTEAFF. The CDR3 DNA reads as TGTGCCAGCAGTTCCCTCACGGGGCTTATGAACACTGAAGCTTTCTTT.

This chain links TRBV19 with TRBJ1-2, with D unclear. This CDR3 has 15 residues. V was shortened by 9 bases and J by 0 bases, with 17 bases between the two germline ends. Germline assignment: CDR1 LNHDA and CDR2 SQIVND (reference sequence). This CDR3 is CASSPGAVPNYGYTF. CDR3 bases: TGTGCCAGCTCTCCCGGAGCGGTACCTAACTATGGCTACACCTTC.

The CDR3: CASSRQGRSYGYTF. CDR3 nucleotide sequence: TGTGCCAGCAGCCGACAGGGGAGAAGCTATGGCTACACCTTC. V and J are TRBV6-5 and TRBJ1-2; 8 bases are shared with TRBD1. V lost 6 bases and J lost 4; bases outside the gene matches: 7. The CDR3 consists of 14 residues. CDR1 is MNHEY, CDR2 SVGAGI, per germline.

The chain links TRBV14 to TRBJ2-1; D not resolved. The CDR3 spans 13 residues. V lost 0 bases and J 1 base, leaving 1 base between the germline ends. The germline CDR1 and CDR2 sequences are SGHDN and FVKESK. The chain's CDR3 is CASSQESYNEQFF. In DNA form, the CDR3 reads TGTGCCAGCAGCCAAGAATCCTACAATGAGCAGTTCTTC.

This clone was recorded only once. This chain joins TRBV19 and TRBJ1-1; a weak D match, TRBD1 (6 bases). The CDR3 is 16 amino acids. The V gene's germline CDR1 is LNHDA and CDR2 SQIVND (reference sequence). V lost 10 bases, J lost 4 bases, and 25 bases lay in between. CDR3 sequence reads: CATRGAQGLGATEAFF. As DNA, the CDR3 is TGTGCCACTCGGGGGGCCCAAGGGTTGGGGGCCACTGAAGCTTTCTTT.

This rearrangement joins TRBV25-1 to TRBJ2-1, with D uncertain. The CDR3 totals 17 residues. Trimming shortened V by 1 base and J by 0 bases, and 13 bases separated the two germline ends. CDR1 MGHDK and CDR2 SYGVNS come from the germline V gene. CDR3 nucleotide sequence: TGTGCCAGCAGTGAATTTCAGGCCCCGAGCTCCTACAATGAGCAGTTCTTC. Translating it yields CASSEFQAPSSYNEQFF.

This sequence joins TRBV7-2 and TRBJ2-1; 12 bases line up with TRBD2. This CDR3 spans 15 amino acids. Germline assignment: CDR1 SGHTA and CDR2 FQGNSA. The V segment lost 1 base and the J segment 8 bases; nucleotides outside the gene matches: 3. In DNA, the CDR3 is TGTGCCAGCAGCTTAGTTGCTAGCGGGAGGGATGAGCAGTTCTTC. Encoded protein: CASSLVASGRDEQFF.

This CDR3 reads CASSQTRDFNEQFF. CDR3 in DNA: TGTGCCAGCAGTCAAACACGGGATTTCAATGAGCAGTTCTTC. V gene TRBV6-5 combines with J gene TRBJ2-1, with D maybe TRBD2 (5 bases). The germline gives CDR1 MNHEY, CDR2 SVGAGI. The CDR3 consists of 14 residues. V was pared by 5 bases and J by 6 bases, with 14 bases between.

The CDR3 nucleotides read TGCGCCAGCAGCCCCCCTCGAGGGGGGTCGAGGGAGACCCAGTACTTC. It yields the protein CASSPPRGGSRETQYF. The chain combines TRBV5-1 with TRBJ2-5; D might be TRBD1 or TRBD2, each matching 6 bases. The CDR3 spans 16 residues. V dropped 4 bases and J dropped 5 bases, with 21 bases sitting between them. Per the germline V gene, CDR1 is SGHRS and CDR2 is YFSETQ.

The CDR3 region is CASRREGQGYGYTF. CDR3 nucleotide sequence: TGTGCCAGCAGGAGGGAGGGACAGGGGTATGGCTACACCTTC. The chain combines TRBV27 with TRBJ1-2, with TRBD1 matching over 10 bases. This CDR3 has 14 amino acids. Germline V gene sequence: CDR1 MNHEY, CDR2 SMNVEV (reference sequence). V shed 6 bases, J shed 5 bases, and the junction held 6 bases outside the gene matches.

The chain recombines TRBV11-2 with TRBJ2-2; D unclear. V was clipped by 5 bases and J by 2 bases, with 6 bases between them. Germline CDR1 reads SGHAT; CDR2 reads FQNNGV. The CDR3 runs to 13 residues. CDR3 residues: CASSPTNTGELFF. CDR3 nucleotides: TGTGCCAGCAGCCCCACTAACACCGGGGAGCTGTTTTTT.

This clone was seen just once. This chain uses TRBV27 with TRBJ1-1, with D possibly TRBD1 on 5 matching bases. The CDR3 consists of 14 residues. Germline loops: CDR1 MNHEY, CDR2 SMNVEV (reference sequence). The V gene lost 5 bases and the J gene lost 3 bases, with 13 bases spanning the gap. The CDR3 DNA is TGTGCCAGCAGTACCTTGACAGTGGACACTGAAGCTTTCTTT. It yields the protein CASSTLTVDTEAFF.

V and J are TRBV30 and TRBJ1-5; 7 bases agree with TRBD1. Trimming removed 2 bases from V and 4 bases from J; junction bases left unmatched: 2. The CDR3 runs 13 residues. Germline assignment: CDR1 GTSNPN and CDR2 SVGIG (reference sequence). The chain's CDR3 is CAWSSGGNQPQHF. For the CDR3, the DNA is TGTGCCTGGAGTTCAGGGGGTAATCAGCCCCAGCATTTT.

This clone was found once. The chain couples TRBV25-1 to TRBJ1-1, with D unclear. This CDR3 has 14 residues. V was trimmed by 4 bases and J by 3 bases, leaving 12 bases between them. CDR1 MGHDK and CDR2 SYGVNS come from the germline V gene. CDR3 bases: TGTGCCAGCAGTGCCCCGGGCAGGTACACTGAAGCTTTCTTT. It specifies CASSAPGRYTEAFF.

Points on this clone: In the same sample, other DNA sequences code for this CDR3. This sequence joins TRBV27 and TRBJ2-1; TRBD2 might be the D (5 bases). V was trimmed by 2 bases and J by 2 bases, leaving 7 bases between them. Germline V lookup: CDR1 MNHEY, CDR2 SMNVEV (reference sequence). The CDR3 loop spans 14 amino acids. Here the CDR3 DNA reads TGTGCCAGCAGTTTAAGCGGAACCTACAATGAGCAGTTCTTC. Translating gives CASSLSGTYNEQFF.

V usage is TRBV2 and J usage is TRBJ1-1; the D gene is possibly TRBD1 (5 bases). Trimming shortened V by 2 bases and J by 9 bases, and 10 bases separated the two germline ends. CDR1 SNHLY and CDR2 FYNNEI come from the germline V gene. The CDR3 is made up of 12 amino acids. CDR3 DNA: TGTGCCAGCAGTGAATGGGGGATTAAAGCTTTCTTT. Protein: CASSEWGIKAFF.

Turning to this clone: This sample also contains other DNA sequences that code for the same CDR3. This chain joins TRBV12-3 or TRBV12-4 and TRBJ1-5, with unresolved D. Trimming pared 2 bases from V and 5 bases from J, leaving 4 bases between. This CDR3 has 12 amino acids. In DNA form, the CDR3 reads TGTGCCAGCAGTTTAAACGATCAGCCCCAGCATTTT. Its protein is CASSLNDQPQHF.

The chain combines TRBV7-8 with TRBJ1-4, with 7 bases identical to TRBD1. The V segment lost 2 bases and the J segment 10 bases; nucleotides outside the gene matches: 13. Germline CDR1 and CDR2: SGHVS and FQNEAQ. This CDR3 contains 16 residues. The CDR3 DNA reads as TGTGCCAGCAGCTTATTCGGGGGCACAGGGGCAGGAAAACTGTTTTTT. This gives the protein CASSLFGGTGAGKLFF.

The chain employs TRBV19 and TRBJ2-1; the D gene is possibly TRBD1 (5 bases). V lost 1 base and J lost 2, with 15 bases in between. The length of the CDR3 is 17 residues. The germline V gene has CDR1 LNHDA and CDR2 SQIVND (reference sequence). The CDR3 here is CASSIVWSGLAYNEQFF. Written as DNA, the CDR3 is TGTGCCAGTAGTATAGTGTGGTCAGGGCTGGCCTACAATGAGCAGTTCTTC.